This entry is about one TCR beta chain. Germline-derived CDR1 and CDR2 are SGHNT and YYREEE (reference sequence). There are 15 residues in the CDR3. With 3 bases removed from V and 8 bases from J, the gap between germline ends came to 20 bases. The PCR had 60 Vbeta and 13 Jbeta primers. The repertoire was sequenced with immunoSEQ multiplex PCR; TCRdb's copy has only in-frame clones and lacks some. Among some 190,000 clones, roughly four fifths were seen once, and the ten largest hold around 1.5%. These data belong to a study of cytomegalovirus exposure and HLA in healthy donors. The origin of this receptor is a man aged 18 to 30 in good health and CMV-seronegative. V is TRBV5-4 and J is TRBJ1-2, with D possibly matching TRBD1 (6 bases). The sequencing sample was made of PBMCs. This chain's CDR3 is CASSSTGGRLRGYTF. CDR3 DNA sequence: TGTGCCAGCAGCTCGACGGGGGGGCGATTGAGAGGCTACACCTTC.